These T cell receptor beta chains were read from a single sample in a study of blood T cell repertoires in COVID-19. Libraries were prepared by immunoSEQ multiplex PCR; TCRdb keeps only in-frame clonotypes and omits some of them. The sample includes approximately 250,000 clones, under 90% of them seen just once. The sequencing sample was made of PBMCs or T cells enriched from blood (not recorded which). These receptors originate from a man aged 30 to 45 with acute COVID-19. Both conserved end residues are trimmed from each CDR3. Fields, in order: V gene, J gene, CDR3 protein.

>TRBV4-1|TRBJ2-1
ASSQDQTMADSYNEQF
>TRBV7-9|TRBJ1-5
ASSRSGGPQH
>TRBV30|TRBJ1-5
AWSDGISNQPQH
>TRBV5-1|TRBJ2-2
ASSLVAANTGELF
>TRBV5-6|TRBJ1-5
ASSFGTGVPPQH
>TRBV5-1|TRBJ2-1
ASQLIENNEQF
>TRBV19|TRBJ2-3
ASTPAGADTQY
>TRBV6-5|TRBJ1-6
ASRLQVGNSPLH
>TRBV28|TRBJ1-5
ASSGGSQPQH
>TRBV7-9|TRBJ1-2
ASSSGIRGSGGYT
>TRBV7-9|TRBJ2-3
ASSMEGGSTDTQY
>TRBV28|TRBJ2-5
ASTFSGGGETQY
>TRBV2|TRBJ2-1
ATQGAYNEQF
>TRBV19|TRBJ1-5
ASSRAGSGNQPQH
>TRBV9|TRBJ1-2
ASSVDSGPGYT
>TRBV27|TRBJ2-1
ASSLTLAGGLPYNEQF
>TRBV5-1|TRBJ1-5
ASRPDRGNNQPQH
>TRBV12-3/TRBV12-4|TRBJ2-5
ASSPDNQETQY
>TRBV5-1|TRBJ2-5
ASSDKLAGEETQY
>TRBV6-5|TRBJ1-2
ASTRGAGGYGYT
>TRBV5-5|TRBJ1-2
ASSTAEGQSGYGYT
>TRBV27|TRBJ1-2
ASRTAPYGYT
>TRBV19|TRBJ1-1
ASSTQNFRAHTEAF
>TRBV10-3|TRBJ1-2
ATRTRGVEYGYT
>TRBV7-8|TRBJ1-1
ASSLTGKGQAF
>TRBV10-3|TRBJ2-5
ASSLRTIAQETQY
>TRBV7-6|TRBJ2-3
ASSLGERELEDTQY